A selection of T cell receptor beta chains follows, all from one sample in a study of blood T cell repertoires in COVID-19. Assay: immunoSEQ multiplex PCR; the TCRdb copy retains only in-frame clones and omits some. Seen here are more than 200,000 clones, around 86% observed once, and the top ten hold 9.5% to 13%. Sequencing used peripheral blood. These receptors were taken from a man in his forties or fifties with COVID-19, enrolled during active disease. Both conserved end residues are part of each CDR3.

v_call cdr3_aa
TRBV27 CASSLGQREKLFF
TRBV7-6 CASTDGSGGANEQFF
TRBV19 CASSTRDTGELFF
TRBV18 CASSPGSAGDRGYTF
TRBV5-1 CASSLTGAPTDTQYF
TRBV18 CASSPPRANTGELFF
TRBV12-2 CASRPIPGHYGYTF
TRBV4-1 CASSARDRDTGELFF
TRBV28 CASSRDSGNTIYF
TRBV3-1/TRBV3-2 CASSHGTDSYTF
TRBV9 CASSVGLKRGAYNEQFF
TRBV19 CASRKLAGGGGELFF
TRBV29-1 CSATDREAFF
TRBV6-1 CASSERQGGPYGYTF
TRBV28 CASRTDRGYEKLFF
TRBV5-1 CASSTGLAGPLENTGELFF
TRBV19 CAAAGPSTNEKLFF
TRBV25-1 CASSESGQNEQFF
TRBV30 CAWSAIGRGEQYF
TRBV28 CASSRLDSSTNEKLFF
TRBV7-3 CASSLDRENEQYF
TRBV5-1 CASSSTGGVETQYF
TRBV18 CASSRDSRTNEKLFF
TRBV7-9 CASSPGQANYGYTF
TRBV7-2 CASSSGVPNQPQHF
TRBV18 CASSPGAQESGAFF
TRBV4-3 CASSQQRWNDGYTF
TRBV7-9 CASSLGPVDGYTF
TRBV29-1 CSVSQGGTEAFF
TRBV18 CASSPRGQGLSGYTF
TRBV5-6 CASSLEVGSTSYNEQFF
TRBV7-3 CASSLTGTRGSETQYF
TRBV29-1 CSVQNRTGDSSYEQYF
TRBV6-1 CASSEAGGGYGYTF
TRBV12-3/TRBV12-4 CASRQGLWEKLFF
TRBV6-1 CASSALSPGGAGKTQYF
TRBV18 CASSPRGPNEKLFF
TRBV15 CATSREGGSSYEQYF
TRBV2 CASSESLAGVGKNIQYF
TRBV29-1 CSVETTGFFTDTQYF
TRBV30 CAWNGQRGETQYF
TRBV7-9 CASSLSLGAGGQETQYF
TRBV7-9 CASTSGGSSTDTQYF
TRBV3-1/TRBV3-2 CASSQDPGRGSYEQYF
TRBV2 CASRTGNYYNEQFF
TRBV25-1 CASSELGGSSYNEQFF
TRBV4-3 CASSLREATGELFF
TRBV9 CASSVGQSSSGNTIYF
TRBV30 CAWSKDSGSSYNEQFF
TRBV6-5 CASWDGGPSYEQYF
TRBV5-4 CASSLEAGRNTEAFF
TRBV11-3 CASGLTGFSYEQYF
TRBV7-9 CASSLDGDGQYGYTF
TRBV24-1 CATSDVDRGYNEQFF
TRBV5-4 CASSLGAVRNTEAFF
TRBV10-3 CAISDGIVTYEQYF
TRBV15 CATSRGGGNQPQHF
TRBV5-1 CASSPTGNEKLFF
TRBV5-1 CASSSTGANTGELFF